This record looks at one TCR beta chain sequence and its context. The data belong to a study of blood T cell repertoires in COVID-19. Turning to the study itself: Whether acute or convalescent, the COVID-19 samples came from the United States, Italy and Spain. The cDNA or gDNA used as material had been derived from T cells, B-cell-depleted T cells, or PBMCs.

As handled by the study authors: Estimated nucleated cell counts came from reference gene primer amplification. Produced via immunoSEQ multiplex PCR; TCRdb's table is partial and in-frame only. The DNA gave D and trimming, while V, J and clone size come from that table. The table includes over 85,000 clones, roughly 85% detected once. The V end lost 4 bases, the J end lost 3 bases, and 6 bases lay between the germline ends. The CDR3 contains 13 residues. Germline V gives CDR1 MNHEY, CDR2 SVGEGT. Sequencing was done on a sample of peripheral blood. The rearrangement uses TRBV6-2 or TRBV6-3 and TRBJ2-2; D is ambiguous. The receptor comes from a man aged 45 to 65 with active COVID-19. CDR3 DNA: TGTGCCAGCAGTTCGACACACACCGGGGAGCTGTTTTTT. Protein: CASSSTHTGELFF.